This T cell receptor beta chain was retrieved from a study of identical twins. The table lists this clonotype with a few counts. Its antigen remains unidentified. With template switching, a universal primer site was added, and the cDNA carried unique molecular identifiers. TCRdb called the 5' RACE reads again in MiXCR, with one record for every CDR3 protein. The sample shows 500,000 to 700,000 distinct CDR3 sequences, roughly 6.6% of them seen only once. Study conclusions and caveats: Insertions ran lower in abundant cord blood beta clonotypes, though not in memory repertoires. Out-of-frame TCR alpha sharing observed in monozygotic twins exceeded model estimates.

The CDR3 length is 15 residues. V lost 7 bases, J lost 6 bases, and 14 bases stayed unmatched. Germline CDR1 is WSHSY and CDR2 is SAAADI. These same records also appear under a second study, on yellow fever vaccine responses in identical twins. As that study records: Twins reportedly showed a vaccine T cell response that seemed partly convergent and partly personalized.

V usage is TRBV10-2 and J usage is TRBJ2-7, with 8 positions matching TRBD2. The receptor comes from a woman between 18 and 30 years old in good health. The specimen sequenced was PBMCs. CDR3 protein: CASKGGGLPYGEQYV. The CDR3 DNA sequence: TGCGCCAGCAAGGGCGGGGGGTTACCTTATGGCGAGCAGTACGTC.